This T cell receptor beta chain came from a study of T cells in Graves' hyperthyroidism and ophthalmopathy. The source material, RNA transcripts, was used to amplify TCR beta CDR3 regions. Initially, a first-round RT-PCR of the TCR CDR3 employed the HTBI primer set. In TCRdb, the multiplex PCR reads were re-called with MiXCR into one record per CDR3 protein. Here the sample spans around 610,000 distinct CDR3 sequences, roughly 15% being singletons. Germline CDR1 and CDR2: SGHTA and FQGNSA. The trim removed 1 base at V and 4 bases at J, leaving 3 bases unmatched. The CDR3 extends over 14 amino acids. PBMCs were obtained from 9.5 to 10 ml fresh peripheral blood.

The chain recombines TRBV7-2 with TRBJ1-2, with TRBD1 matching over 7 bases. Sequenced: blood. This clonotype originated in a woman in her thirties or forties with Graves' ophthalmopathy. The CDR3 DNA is TGTGCCAGCAGCTTAGGACAGGGATTCTATGGCTACACCTTC. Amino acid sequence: CASSLGQGFYGYTF.